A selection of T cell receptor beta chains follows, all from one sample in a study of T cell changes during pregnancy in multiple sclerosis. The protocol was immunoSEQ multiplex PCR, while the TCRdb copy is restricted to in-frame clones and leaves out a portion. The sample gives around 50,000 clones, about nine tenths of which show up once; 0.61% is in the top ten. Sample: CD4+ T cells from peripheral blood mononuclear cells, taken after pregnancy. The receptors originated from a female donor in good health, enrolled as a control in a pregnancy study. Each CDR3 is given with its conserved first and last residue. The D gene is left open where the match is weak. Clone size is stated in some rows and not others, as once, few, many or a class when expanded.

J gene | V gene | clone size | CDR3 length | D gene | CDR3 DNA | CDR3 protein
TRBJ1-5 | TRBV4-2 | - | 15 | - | TGTGCCAGCAGCCAAGAGCTGGCGGGGAATCAGCCCCAGCATTTT | CASSQELAGNQPQHF
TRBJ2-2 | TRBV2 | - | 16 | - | TGTGCCAGCAGTTACAGGGCCGCCGCGAACACCGGGGAGCTGTTTTTT | CASSYRAAANTGELFF
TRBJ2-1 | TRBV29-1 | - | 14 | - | TGCAGCGTTGAGGGGGGTTCGGCCAAAAATGAGCAGTTCTTC | CSVEGGSAKNEQFF
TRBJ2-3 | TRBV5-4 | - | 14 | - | TGTGCCAGCAGCTTGGAACCAGGGGCAGATACGCAGTATTTT | CASSLEPGADTQYF
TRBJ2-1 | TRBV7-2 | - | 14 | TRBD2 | TGTGCCAGTAAGCGGGGGGGTTCCTACAATGAGCAGTTCTTC | CASKRGGSYNEQFF
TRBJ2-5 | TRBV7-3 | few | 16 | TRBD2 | TGTGCCAGCAGCCCAAATAGTGCTAGCGGGGAAGAGACCCAGTACTTC | CASSPNSASGEETQYF
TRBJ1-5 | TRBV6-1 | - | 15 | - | TGTGCCAGCAGTGCCAACTCTAATAGCAATCAGCCCCAGCATTTT | CASSANSNSNQPQHF
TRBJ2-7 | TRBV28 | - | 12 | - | TGTGCCAGCATTTCCACTTCAAGCGAGCAGTACTTC | CASISTSSEQYF
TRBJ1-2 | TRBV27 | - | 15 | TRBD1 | TGTGCCAGCAGTTCACCCGCGACAGGGGACTATGGCTACACCTTC | CASSSPATGDYGYTF
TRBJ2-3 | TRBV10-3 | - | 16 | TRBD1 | TGTGCCATCAGTGAGTCGGACAGGGTCTCATCAGATACGCAGTATTTT | CAISESDRVSSDTQYF
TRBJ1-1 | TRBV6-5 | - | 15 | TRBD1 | TGTGCCAGCAGTTACGGTGACAGGGGGAACACTGAAGCTTTCTTT | CASSYGDRGNTEAFF
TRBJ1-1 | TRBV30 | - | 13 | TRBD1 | TGTGCCTGGAGCAGGACAGGGAACACTGAAGCTTTCTTT | CAWSRTGNTEAFF
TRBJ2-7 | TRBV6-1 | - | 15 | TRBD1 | TGTGCCAGCAGTATATACCGGGACAGGGGCTACGAGCAGTACTTC | CASSIYRDRGYEQYF
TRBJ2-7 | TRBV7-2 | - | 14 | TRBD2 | TGTGCCAGCAGGAAACAGCGGGAGGCCTACGAGCAGTACTTC | CASRKQREAYEQYF
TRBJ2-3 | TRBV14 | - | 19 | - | TGTGCCAGCAGCCAAGTGTTCTCCGGGCAGGGGGGACCCACAGATACGCAGTATTTT | CASSQVFSGQGGPTDTQYF
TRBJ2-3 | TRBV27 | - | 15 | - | TGTGCCAGCAGTTACCAAGTAGTCACCACAGATACGCAGTATTTT | CASSYQVVTTDTQYF
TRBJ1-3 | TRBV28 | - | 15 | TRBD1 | TGTGCCAGCAGTCCACAGGGGGCGCGAGGAAACACCATATATTTT | CASSPQGARGNTIYF
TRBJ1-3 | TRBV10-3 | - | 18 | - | TGTGCCATCAGTGAGTGGGGCCGGGGGGCGACGGCTGGAAACACCATATATTTT | CAISEWGRGATAGNTIYF
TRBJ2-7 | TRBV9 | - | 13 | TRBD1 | TGTGCCAGCAGCCCGGGGACAGGGGGAGGGCAGTACTTC | CASSPGTGGGQYF
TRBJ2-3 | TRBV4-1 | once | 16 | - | TGCGCCAGCAGCTACCCCGGGAAAGAGATTACAGATACGCAGTATTTT | CASSYPGKEITDTQYF
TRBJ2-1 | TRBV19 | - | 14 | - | TGTGCCAGTAGAATGAGGGGGAACGGCAATGAGCAGTTCTTC | CASRMRGNGNEQFF
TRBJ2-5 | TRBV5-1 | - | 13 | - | TGCGCCAGCAGCTCAGGGGGGCAAGAGACCCAGTACTTC | CASSSGGQETQYF